These T cell receptor beta chains were read from a single sample in a study of shared clonotypes between healthy human individuals. The protocol was immunoSEQ multiplex PCR, while the TCRdb copy is restricted to in-frame clones and leaves out a portion. In the table there are about 600,000 clones, roughly 98% of which are singletons. Sequencing used naive CD8+ T cells sorted from blood. These receptors came from a young man in good health. Both conserved end residues are part of each CDR3. Fields, in order: CDR3 length, J gene, V gene, D gene, CDR3 DNA, CDR3 protein. The D gene is left open where the match is weak.

>13|TRBJ1-2|TRBV10-2|.
TGCGCCAGCAGTGAGTCGATAGGCTATGGCTACACCTTC
CASSESIGYGYTF
>16|TRBJ2-1|TRBV29-1|TRBD2
TGCAGCGTTGAAGTCGGGGGGGGACTTGCCTACAATGAGCAGTTCTTC
CSVEVGGGLAYNEQFF
>15|TRBJ1-2|TRBV5-6|.
TGTGCCAGCAGCCTGGGGCGACAGACTAACTATGGCTACACCTTC
CASSLGRQTNYGYTF
>13|TRBJ1-4|TRBV6-5|.
TGTGCCAGCAGCCCATTGGGGGGCGAAAAACTGTTTTTT
CASSPLGGEKLFF
>17|TRBJ2-7|TRBV28|.
TGTGCCAGCAGTCCACCTCCTCAGGTGGGAAGCTCCTACGAGCAGTACTTC
CASSPPPQVGSSYEQYF
>15|TRBJ2-7|TRBV11-2|.
TGTGCCAGCAGCTTTGACGATCGAAGCTCCTACGAGCAGTACTTC
CASSFDDRSSYEQYF
>14|TRBJ1-2|TRBV7-8|.
TGTGCCAGCAGCTTACAGTCCACCTGGGATGGCTACACCTTC
CASSLQSTWDGYTF
>17|TRBJ2-1|TRBV30|.
TGTGCCTGGAGTACGCCGGACAGACCGAGCTCCTACAATGAGCAGTTCTTC
CAWSTPDRPSSYNEQFF
>14|TRBJ1-5|TRBV11-1|.
TGTGCCAGCAGCTCCTCGGGGAGCAATCAGCCCCAGCATTTT
CASSSSGSNQPQHF
>14|TRBJ1-1|TRBV9|TRBD1
TGTGCCAGCAGCCCTCCAGGGGGGAACACTGAAGCTTTCTTT
CASSPPGGNTEAFF
>15|TRBJ2-7|TRBV11-1|TRBD2
TGTGCCAGCAGCCCACTAGCGGGAGGATCCTACGAGCAGTACTTC
CASSPLAGGSYEQYF
>14|TRBJ2-2|TRBV30|TRBD1
TGTGCCTGGAGCAGGGGGCGCGGGACCGGGGAGCTGTTTTTT
CAWSRGRGTGELFF
>13|TRBJ1-2|TRBV11-2|.
TGTGCCAGCAGCCTAGGGGTATCCTATGGCTACACCTTC
CASSLGVSYGYTF
>13|TRBJ2-3|TRBV7-9|TRBD2
TGTGCCAGCGCTAGCGGGAGCACAGATACGCAGTATTTT
CASASGSTDTQYF
>13|TRBJ2-7|TRBV6-5|TRBD1
TGTGCCAGCAGTTCGGGGACAGACTACGAGCAGTACTTC
CASSSGTDYEQYF
>16|TRBJ2-3|TRBV9|TRBD1
TGTGCCAGCAGCGTATCAGGGGGTACACGGGGAGATACGCAGTATTTT
CASSVSGGTRGDTQYF
>16|TRBJ1-4|TRBV30|.
TGTGCCTGGAGTCAAGGGGCCGCCATGTTCAATGAAAAACTGTTTTTT
CAWSQGAAMFNEKLFF
>14|TRBJ2-7|TRBV19|TRBD1
TGTGCCAGTAGTACGGGGACAGGGGACTACGAGCAGTACTTC
CASSTGTGDYEQYF
>14|TRBJ2-1|TRBV2|TRBD2
TGTGCCAATCTAGCGGGAGGGAGGAACAATGAGCAGTTCTTC
CANLAGGRNNEQFF
>15|TRBJ1-1|TRBV7-2|TRBD1
TGTGCCAGCAGCTCATCCCGAGGGGGCCACACTGAAGCTTTCTTT
CASSSSRGGHTEAFF
>15|TRBJ1-2|TRBV7-9|.
TGTGCCAGCAGCTTAGCTTGGGGAGTTGGAGATGGCTACACCTTC
CASSLAWGVGDGYTF
>16|TRBJ1-3|TRBV13|.
TGTGCCAGCAGCTTGGGGGACTTCTACTCTGGAAACACCATATATTTT
CASSLGDFYSGNTIYF